This TCR beta chain was obtained from a study of monozygotic twins with inflammatory bowel disease. Study outcomes and limitations: Twin pairs that were concordant did not differ from discordant pairs in repertoire similarity, possibly from limited power. There was no support for any single strong signal or clonotype associated with IBD. Clonotypes shared with others were fewer in IBD patients than in healthy twins, especially with disease activity.

As for this clonotype: Its target is unknown.

TCRalpha and TCRbeta cDNA was put through two nested PCRs of roughly 17 and 9 cycles. TCRdb reprocessed the 5' RACE reads and keeps a single row for each CDR3 protein, giving no DNA. This sample contains some 160,000 distinct CDR3 sequences. The CDR3 sequence is 12 residues long. Germline V gene lookup returns CDR1 KGHSH and CDR2 LQKENI. The TCR sequence derives from a human donor with ulcerative colitis or Crohn's disease, or a healthy co-twin of an affected twin (not recorded which). The sequencing input was blood. The chain carries TRBV18 and TRBJ2-5. CDR3 sequence reads: CASSGYQETQYF.